These 32 T cell receptor beta chains were sequenced from one sample in a study of cytomegalovirus exposure and HLA in healthy donors. PCR was performed using 60 Vbeta and 13 Jbeta primers. The table came from immunoSEQ multiplex PCR; TCRdb's copy has only in-frame clones and leaves some out. Here the sample spans around 250,000 clones, 81% being singletons. Material for sequencing was PBMCs. These receptors all stem from a woman aged 60-75 years in good health and CMV-seropositive.

V and J are TRBV5-1 and TRBJ2-3; 8 bases match TRBD2. CDR3 length: 14 residues. J was trimmed by 3 bases and V by 7 bases; bases with no gene match: 7. Germline assignment: CDR1 SGHRS and CDR2 YFSETQ. The CDR3 bases are TGCGCCAGCCGAAGGGTAGCGGGGACAGATACGCAGTATTTT. It encodes CASRRVAGTDTQYF.

The chain combines TRBV6-6 with TRBJ2-7, with D possibly matching TRBD1 (5 bases). The V and J ends lost 3 bases and 4 bases respectively, with 10 bases between them. The CDR3 spans 13 residues. Germline-derived CDR1 and CDR2 are MNHNY and SVGAGI (reference sequence). CDR3: CASSYSQGYEQYF. The CDR3 DNA follows: TGTGCCAGCAGTTATTCCCAGGGATACGAGCAGTACTTC.

Here the CDR3 DNA reads TGTGCCAGCAGCCCGACGGGACTAGCGAACACCGGGGAGCTGTTTTTT. Its protein is CASSPTGLANTGELFF. V gene TRBV12-1 combines with J gene TRBJ2-2; the table's D call of TRBD2 was not tested on the DNA. TRBV12-1 is a recognized pseudogene. CDR3 length equals 16 residues.

This clone showed up just a few times. The rearrangement links TRBV19 to TRBJ1-1, with 8 positions matching TRBD1. This CDR3 spans 16 amino acids. V dropped 2 bases and J dropped 7; count of bases not matched to a gene: 12. Germline V gives CDR1 LNHDA, CDR2 SQIVND (reference sequence). The CDR3, as DNA: TGTGCCAGTAGTATACCCCGACAGGGGAGATCCCTTGAAGCTTTCTTT. Its translation: CASSIPRQGRSLEAFF. Filled out from reference TRBV19 and TRBJ1-1, the complete variable domain reads DGGITQSPKYLFRKEGQNVTLSCEQNLNHDAMYWYRQDPGQGLRLIYYSQIVNDFQKGDIAEGYSVSREKKESFPLTVTSAQKNPTAFYLCASSIPRQGRSLEAFFGQGTRLTVV.

The gene calls are TRBV5-4 and TRBJ2-1; the match to TRBD2 covers 12 bases. The J segment lost 8 bases and the V segment lost 3 bases, leaving 9 bases of the junction unmatched. The CDR3 loop spans 16 amino acids. The V gene's germline CDR1 is SGHNT and CDR2 YYREEE (reference sequence). The CDR3 reads CASSYPSGRAGDEQFF. DNA for the CDR3: TGTGCCAGCAGCTACCCTAGCGGGAGGGCCGGGGATGAGCAGTTCTTC.

The chain recombines TRBV25-1 with TRBJ2-7; TRBD2 agrees at 10 bases. Trimming took 4 bases from V and 7 from J; bases not matched to a gene: 7. The CDR3 is 14 amino acids. Germline-derived CDR1 and CDR2 are MGHDK and SYGVNS. As DNA, the CDR3 is TGTGCCAGCAGTGTAGCGGGAGGACCTGGGGAGCAGTACTTC. It encodes CASSVAGGPGEQYF.

This clone has only one observation. The gene calls are TRBV28 and TRBJ2-7; 8 bases fit TRBD1. V was clipped by 3 bases and J by 6 bases; unmatched bases: 7. This CDR3 region has 14 residues. Germline CDR1 reads MDHEN; CDR2 reads SYDVKM. This CDR3 reads CASSFQGAKGEQYF. The CDR3 DNA reads as TGTGCCAGCAGTTTTCAGGGGGCAAAAGGCGAGCAGTACTTC.

The J gene is TRBJ1-4, the V gene TRBV19; D is uncertain. V was cut by 0 bases and J by 0 bases, with 11 bases left in between. Germline V gives CDR1 LNHDA, CDR2 SQIVND (reference sequence). The CDR3 consists of 17 residues. The CDR3 loop is CASSIDANGATNEKLFF. In DNA, the CDR3 is TGTGCCAGTAGTATAGATGCCAACGGAGCAACTAATGAAAAACTGTTTTTT.

The genes are TRBV15 and TRBJ1-2, with a weak D call TRBD1 (6 bases). The CDR3 is 14 residues long. Trimming took 5 bases from V and 7 from J, leaving 17 bases between them. Per germline, CDR1 LNHNV and CDR2 YYDKDF (reference sequence). The CDR3 sequence: CATSGPKGTLGYTF. The CDR3, as DNA: TGTGCCACCAGCGGGCCAAAGGGGACACTTGGCTACACCTTC.

This clone showed up just a few times. The rearrangement links TRBV7-2 to TRBJ2-7; weak D call: TRBD1 (5 bases). Trimming left V 4 bases short and J 5 bases short, with 18 bases between. CDR3 length: 15 residues. From germline, CDR1 is SGHTA and CDR2 FQGNSA. Here the CDR3 reads CASSSYSVQGNEQYF. The CDR3 nucleotides read TGTGCCAGCAGCTCCTACTCGGTGCAGGGAAACGAGCAGTACTTC.

CDR3 amino acids: CASSVSATAFRNEQFF. In DNA, the CDR3 is TGTGCCAGTAGTGTCTCTGCGACAGCTTTCAGGAATGAGCAGTTCTTC. The V and J genes are TRBV19 and TRBJ2-1, with D tentatively TRBD1 (5 bases). Germline V gene lookup returns CDR1 LNHDA and CDR2 SQIVND (reference sequence). The CDR3 consists of 16 residues. V lost 5 bases, J lost 7 bases, and 21 bases lay in between.

In its sample, this clone was seen a few times. This chain uses TRBV7-3 with TRBJ1-1, with TRBD1 identical over 7 bases. The CDR3 loop spans 18 amino acids. Germline trimming cut 1 base from V and 0 bases from J; bases unmatched to any gene: 11. Germline values: CDR1 SGHTA, CDR2 FQGTGA. The CDR3 protein is CASSLSQGGVLMNTEAFF. In DNA form, the CDR3 reads TGTGCCAGCAGCTTAAGTCAGGGGGGCGTCTTAATGAACACTGAAGCTTTCTTT.

J is TRBJ1-1 and V is TRBV19, with 7 bases fitting TRBD1. Germline V gene data show CDR1 as LNHDA and CDR2 as SQIVND (reference sequence). V gave up 5 bases and J gave up 0 bases; unmatched junction bases: 6. The CDR3 covers 15 residues. This chain's CDR3 is CASSLRQGLNTEAFF. For the CDR3, the DNA is TGTGCCAGTAGTCTCAGACAGGGACTGAACACTGAAGCTTTCTTT.

The chain is built from TRBV6-1 and TRBJ2-2, with D unclear. Per germline, CDR1 MNHNS and CDR2 SASEGT. The ends were cut back, 6 bases at V and 5 bases at J, with 10 bases in the middle. The CDR3 extends over 13 amino acids. The CDR3 region has the DNA TGTGCCAGCAGGACACACCAAACCGGGGAGCTGTTTTTT. It translates to CASRTHQTGELFF.

V gene TRBV20-1 combines with J gene TRBJ2-7; D not resolved. CDR3 length equals 10 residues. CDR1 and CDR2 from the germline V gene are DFQATT and SNEGSKA (reference sequence). With 5 bases removed from V and 4 bases from J, the gap between germline ends came to 6 bases. CDR3 sequence reads: CSAQNYEQYF. CDR3 bases: TGCAGTGCTCAGAATTACGAGCAGTACTTC.

V and J are TRBV29-1 and TRBJ2-4; 8 nucleotides align to TRBD2. The CDR3 covers 11 residues. Looked up from germline, CDR1 is SQVTM and CDR2 is ANQGSEA. Trimming cost V 7 bases and J 8 bases; bases outside gene matches: 4. CDR3 in DNA: TGCAGCGCCCAGCGGGAGCACATTCAGTACTTC. Its protein product is CSAQREHIQYF.

The rearrangement links TRBV4-1 to TRBJ2-4; TRBD1 is a possible D gene (7 bases). The CDR3 covers 22 residues. Trimming left V 0 bases short and J 0 bases short, with 27 bases between. The V gene's germline CDR1 is MGHRA and CDR2 YSYEKL. CDR3 in amino acids: CASSQELVAGTVGLLAKNIQYF. The DNA for the CDR3 is TGCGCCAGCAGCCAAGAGCTAGTGGCCGGGACAGTGGGACTTCTAGCCAAAAACATTCAGTACTTC.

This clone was counted between two and nine times. The CDR3 DNA reads TGCGCCAGCAGCCACGGGACTAGCGGCCTCTACGAGCAGTACTTC. Translated, it gives CASSHGTSGLYEQYF. This chain links TRBV4-1 with TRBJ2-7, with 11 bases fitting TRBD2. Trimming removed 3 bases from V and 3 bases from J; junction bases left unmatched: 4. CDR3 length equals 15 residues. Germline CDR1 MGHRA, CDR2 YSYEKL.

The table lists this clone with a few counts. The genes are TRBV27 and TRBJ2-6; weak D call: TRBD1 (5 bases). Trimming shortened V by 4 bases and J by 0 bases, and 10 bases separated the two germline ends. There are 16 residues in the CDR3. Looked up from germline, CDR1 is MNHEY and CDR2 is SMNVEV (reference sequence). CDR3 sequence (DNA): TGTGCCAGCAGTTATAAAGGGGACTCTGGGGCCAACGTCCTGACTTTC. This translates into CASSYKGDSGANVLTF.

This chain connects TRBV4-1 to TRBJ2-1, with 9 bases matching TRBD2. CDR1 and CDR2 (germline): MGHRA, YSYEKL. V lost 7 bases to trimming and J lost 8 bases; unmatched junction nucleotides: 12. This CDR3 spans 15 amino acids. The CDR3 spells CASTPPSGARDEQFF. CDR3 DNA sequence: TGCGCCAGCACCCCTCCTAGCGGGGCCCGGGATGAGCAGTTCTTC.

The rearrangement uses TRBV7-8 and TRBJ1-1; D remains ambiguous. Trimming pared 4 bases from V and 1 base from J, leaving 7 bases between. In germline, CDR1 is SGHVS, CDR2 FQNEAQ. The CDR3 length is 13 residues. In nucleotides, the CDR3 is TGTGCCAGCAGCTCCTTTTGGAACACTGAAGCTTTCTTT. Amino acid sequence: CASSSFWNTEAFF.

The CDR3 nucleotides are TGTGCCAGCAGTGAATTGAGAACGAACACCGGGGAGCTGTTTTTT. Protein sequence: CASSELRTNTGELFF. The chain is built from TRBV2 and TRBJ2-2; D not certain. V was clipped by 2 bases and J by 0 bases, with 7 bases between them. CDR3 length equals 15 residues. Germline CDR1 is SNHLY and CDR2 is FYNNEI.

Written as DNA, the CDR3 is TGTGCCAGCAGTGCACAGGGGGTTCCTGGAAACACCATATATTTT. It specifies CASSAQGVPGNTIYF. This chain connects TRBV28 to TRBJ1-3; the match to TRBD1 covers 8 bases. The germline V gene has CDR1 MDHEN and CDR2 SYDVKM. The J segment lost 2 bases and the V segment lost 5 bases, leaving 5 bases of the junction unmatched. The CDR3 consists of 15 residues.

The table lists this clone with a few counts. The chain carries TRBV7-3 and TRBJ2-1, with TRBD2 matching over 7 bases. J gave up 1 base and V 5 bases, and 8 bases lay outside the gene matches. Germline CDR1 reads SGHTA; CDR2 reads FQGTGA. This CDR3 comprises 16 residues. The CDR3 region is CASSPQGAGSYNEQFF. CDR3 in DNA: TGTGCCAGCAGCCCCCAGGGAGCGGGGTCCTACAATGAGCAGTTCTTC. Full variable domain (missing parts from reference TRBV7-3 and TRBJ2-1): GAGVSQTPSNKVTEKGKYVELRCDPISGHTALYWYRQSLGQGPEFLIYFQGTGAADDSGLPNDRFFAVRPEGSVSTLKIQRTERGDSAVYLCASSPQGAGSYNEQFFGPGTRLTVL.

The rearrangement uses TRBV5-1 and TRBJ2-5; D may be TRBD2 (5 bases). CDR1 SGHRS and CDR2 YFSETQ come from the germline V gene. The CDR3 totals 13 residues. With 4 bases removed from V and 0 bases from J, the gap between germline ends came to 7 bases. CDR3 sequence reads: CASSEDYQETQYF. CDR3 nucleotides: TGCGCCAGCAGCGAGGACTACCAAGAGACCCAGTACTTC.

CDR3 coding DNA: TGTGCCAGCAGTAGGGGGCTCATCGATACGCAGTATTTT. It yields the protein CASSRGLIDTQYF. The V and J genes are TRBV7-9 and TRBJ2-3; 7 nucleotides agree with TRBD1. The germline V gene encodes CDR1 SEHNR and CDR2 FQNEAQ (reference sequence). J gave up 6 bases and V 6 bases, and 6 bases lay outside the gene matches. CDR3 length: 13 amino acids.

This chain joins TRBV28 and TRBJ1-2; D call uncertain. CDR3 length equals 13 residues. The ends were cut back, 2 bases at V and 1 base at J, with 5 bases in the middle. From germline, CDR1 is MDHEN and CDR2 SYDVKM. CDR3 bases: TGTGCCAGCAGTTTACCGGGTAACTATGGCTACACCTTC. Amino acid sequence: CASSLPGNYGYTF.

This clone was seen just once. V gene TRBV7-3 combines with J gene TRBJ2-7; D may be TRBD2 (6 bases). V dropped 7 bases and J dropped 6 bases, with 19 bases sitting between them. The CDR3 runs 14 residues. CDR1 and CDR2 from the germline V gene are SGHTA and FQGTGA. CDR3 residues: CASTKREEWGEQYF. Here the CDR3 DNA reads TGTGCCAGCACCAAAAGGGAGGAATGGGGCGAGCAGTACTTC.

This sequence joins TRBV9 and TRBJ1-1, with D unresolved. The CDR3 covers 16 residues. Per germline, CDR1 SGDLS and CDR2 YYNGEE. Trimming pared 4 bases from V and 1 base from J, leaving 17 bases between. CDR3 protein: CASSLAGTEANTEAFF. Here the CDR3 DNA reads TGTGCCAGCAGCCTAGCAGGTACAGAAGCGAACACTGAAGCTTTCTTT.

V and J are TRBV6-6 and TRBJ2-5, with 10 bases fitting TRBD2. Per germline, CDR1 MNHNY and CDR2 SVGAGI (reference sequence). This CDR3 region has 16 residues. V was pared by 2 bases and J by 5 bases, with 8 bases of the junction left unmatched. DNA for the CDR3: TGTGCCAGCAGTTACAGGCTAGCGGGAGCGGGTGAGACCCAGTACTTC. Its protein product is CASSYRLAGAGETQYF.

J is TRBJ2-7 and V is TRBV5-1; 10 bases map to TRBD1. The CDR3 totals 15 residues. CDR1 is SGHRS and CDR2 is YFSETQ in the germline V gene. With V trimmed by 2 bases and J by 5 bases, 7 bases remained unmatched. CDR3: CASSFGDRGLNEQYF. DNA for the CDR3: TGCGCCAGCAGCTTCGGAGACAGGGGGCTAAACGAGCAGTACTTC. The full variable domain, in which reference TRBV5-1 and TRBJ2-7 provide the parts outside the CDR3, is KAGVTQTPRYLIKTRGQQVTLSCSPISGHRSVSWYQQTPGQGLQFLFEYFSETQRNKGNFPGRFSGRQFSNSRSEMNVSTLELGDSALYLCASSFGDRGLNEQYFGPGTRLTVT.

DNA of the CDR3: TGTGCCAGCAGCCCCGAGACAGGAAACTCTGGGGCCAACGTCCTGACTTTC. As protein: CASSPETGNSGANVLTF. The chain carries TRBV7-9 and TRBJ2-6; possibly TRBD1 for D (6 bases). The germline CDR1 and CDR2 sequences are SEHNR and FQNEAQ (reference sequence). The CDR3 sequence is 17 residues long. Trimming removed 5 bases from V and 0 bases from J, with 14 bases in between.